A single sample is the source of the 2 T cell receptor beta chains below, sequenced in a study of blood T cell repertoires in COVID-19. TCRdb's table, derived via immunoSEQ multiplex PCR, lists solely in-frame clones and lacks some. The sample holds around 260,000 clones; approximately 92% are singletons and the top ten take around 1.1%. Sequenced input: PBMCs or T cells enriched from blood (not recorded which). Source of these receptors: a woman in her 30s who had recovered from COVID-19.

This chain connects TRBV7-2 to TRBJ1-2; D might be TRBD1 (5 bases). Germline V gene sequence: CDR1 SGHTA, CDR2 FQGNSA. The CDR3 is 16 residues long. Trimming pared 0 bases from V and 4 bases from J, leaving 15 bases between. The CDR3 sequence is CASSLALVREAYGYTF. The CDR3, as DNA: TGTGCCAGCAGCTTAGCTTTGGTCAGGGAAGCCTATGGCTACACCTTC.

The genes are TRBV28 and TRBJ2-6, with 7 bases aligning to TRBD1. J gave up 0 bases and V 4 bases, and 6 bases lay outside the gene matches. Germline V gene data show CDR1 as MDHEN and CDR2 as SYDVKM. This CDR3 contains 17 residues. The CDR3 DNA reads TGTGCCAGCAGTTCCCGGACAGGCCGCTCTGGGGCCAACGTCCTGACTTTC. This sequence encodes CASSSRTGRSGANVLTF.